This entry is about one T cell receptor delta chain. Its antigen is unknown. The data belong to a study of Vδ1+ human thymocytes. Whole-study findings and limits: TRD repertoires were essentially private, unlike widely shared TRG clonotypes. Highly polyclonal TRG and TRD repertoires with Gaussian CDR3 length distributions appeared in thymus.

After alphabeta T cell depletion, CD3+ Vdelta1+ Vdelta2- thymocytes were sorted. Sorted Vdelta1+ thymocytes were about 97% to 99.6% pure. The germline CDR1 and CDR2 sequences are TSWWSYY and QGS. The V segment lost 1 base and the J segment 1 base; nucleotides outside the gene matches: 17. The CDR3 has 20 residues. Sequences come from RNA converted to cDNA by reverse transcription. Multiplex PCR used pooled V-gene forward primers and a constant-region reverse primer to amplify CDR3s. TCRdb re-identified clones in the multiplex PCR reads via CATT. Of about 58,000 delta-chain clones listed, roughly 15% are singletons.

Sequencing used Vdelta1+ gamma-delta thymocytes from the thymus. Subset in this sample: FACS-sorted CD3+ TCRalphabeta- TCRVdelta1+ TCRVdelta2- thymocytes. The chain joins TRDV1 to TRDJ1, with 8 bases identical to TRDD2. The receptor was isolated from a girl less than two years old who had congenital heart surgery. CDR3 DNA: TGTGCTCTTGGGGAACCTAACTTCCTACCCGAGGGGGTTTGCACCGATAAACTCATCTTT. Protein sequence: CALGEPNFLPEGVCTDKLIF.